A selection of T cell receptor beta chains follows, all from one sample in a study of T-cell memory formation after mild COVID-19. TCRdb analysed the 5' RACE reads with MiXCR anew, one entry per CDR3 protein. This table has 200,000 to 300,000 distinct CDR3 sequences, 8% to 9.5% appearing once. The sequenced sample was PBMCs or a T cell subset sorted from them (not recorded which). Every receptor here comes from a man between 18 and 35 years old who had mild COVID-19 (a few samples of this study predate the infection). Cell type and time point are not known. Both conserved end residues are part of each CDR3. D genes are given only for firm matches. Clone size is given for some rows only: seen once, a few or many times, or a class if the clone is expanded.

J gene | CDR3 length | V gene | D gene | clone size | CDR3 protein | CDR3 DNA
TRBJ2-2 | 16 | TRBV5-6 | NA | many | CASSLVGGARTGELFF | TGTGCCAGCAGCTTGGTTGGGGGCGCAAGAACCGGGGAGCTGTTTTTT
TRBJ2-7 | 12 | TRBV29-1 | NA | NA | CSVGGRGNEQYF | TGCAGCGTGGGGGGCAGGGGCAACGAGCAGTACTTC
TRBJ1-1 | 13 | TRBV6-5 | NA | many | CASSYGLATEAFF | TGTGCCAGCAGTTACGGGTTGGCCACTGAAGCTTTCTTT
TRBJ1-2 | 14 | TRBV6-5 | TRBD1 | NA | CASAEGTEVYGYTF | TGTGCCAGCGCGGAGGGGACAGAAGTTTATGGCTACACCTTC
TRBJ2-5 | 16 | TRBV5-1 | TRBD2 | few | CASSLGRAGGGETQYF | TGCGCCAGCAGCTTGGGGCGAGCGGGGGGCGGAGAGACCCAGTACTTC
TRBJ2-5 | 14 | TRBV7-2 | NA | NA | CASTARASQETQYF | TGTGCCAGCACCGCAAGGGCCAGCCAAGAGACCCAGTACTTC
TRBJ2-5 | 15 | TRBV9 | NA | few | CASSVSGSWGETQYF | TGTGCCAGCAGCGTAAGTGGGTCTTGGGGAGAGACCCAGTACTTC
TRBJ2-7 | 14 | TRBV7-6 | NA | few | CASSKQEGPYEQYF | TGTGCCAGCAGCAAGCAGGAGGGCCCCTACGAGCAGTACTTC
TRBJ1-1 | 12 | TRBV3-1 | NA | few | CASSQGQSRAFF | TGTGCCAGCAGCCAAGGTCAGAGCAGGGCTTTCTTT
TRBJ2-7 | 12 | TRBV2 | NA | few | CASRGLTYEQYF | TGTGCCAGCAGGGGGCTTACCTACGAGCAGTACTTC
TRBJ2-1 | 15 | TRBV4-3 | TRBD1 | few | CASSQATGVYNEQFF | TGCGCCAGCAGCCAGGCGACAGGGGTCTACAATGAGCAGTTCTTC
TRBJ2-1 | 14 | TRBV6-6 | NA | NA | CASSYDGGHNEQFF | TGTGCCAGCAGTTACGACGGGGGCCACAATGAGCAGTTCTTC
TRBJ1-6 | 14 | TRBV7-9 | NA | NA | CASSLRGENSPLHF | TGTGCCAGCAGCTTAAGAGGGGAGAATTCACCCCTCCACTTT
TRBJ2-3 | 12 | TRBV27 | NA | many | CASSRGTDTQYF | TGTGCCAGCAGTAGGGGCACAGATACGCAGTATTTT
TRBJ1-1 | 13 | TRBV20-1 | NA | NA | CSAVRSGATEAFF | TGCAGTGCTGTCCGCTCAGGGGCCACTGAAGCTTTCTTT
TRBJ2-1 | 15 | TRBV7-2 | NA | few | CASRSPQVLVNEQFF | TGTGCCAGCAGGTCCCCCCAGGTATTGGTCAATGAGCAGTTCTTC
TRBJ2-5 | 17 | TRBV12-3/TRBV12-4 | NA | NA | CASRPSPDSSAEETQYF | TGTGCCAGCAGGCCATCCCCGGATTCTAGCGCTGAAGAGACCCAGTACTTC
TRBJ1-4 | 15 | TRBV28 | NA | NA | CASSLTRALNEELFF | TGTGCCAGCAGTTTAACCAGGGCGCTTAATGAAGAACTGTTTTTT
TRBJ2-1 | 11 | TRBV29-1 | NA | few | CSVENNNEQFF | TGCAGCGTTGAGAACAACAATGAGCAGTTCTTC
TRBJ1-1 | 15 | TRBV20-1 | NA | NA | CSARDTRLWETEAFF | TGCAGTGCTAGAGATACCCGACTGTGGGAGACTGAAGCTTTCTTT
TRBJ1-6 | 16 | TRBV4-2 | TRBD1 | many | CASSQDLGQESSPLHF | TGTGCCAGCAGCCAAGATCTGGGACAGGAGAGTTCACCCCTCCACTTT
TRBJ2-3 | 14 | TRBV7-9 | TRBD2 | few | CASSPGTSALTQYF | TGTGCCAGCAGCCCCGGGACTAGCGCTCTCACGCAGTATTTT
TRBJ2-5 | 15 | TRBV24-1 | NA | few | CATSVGQGPQETQYF | TGTGCCACCAGTGTTGGTCAGGGTCCCCAAGAGACCCAGTACTTC
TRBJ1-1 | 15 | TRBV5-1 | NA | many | CASSWGGGDGTEAFF | TGCGCCAGCAGCTGGGGAGGAGGGGATGGCACTGAAGCTTTCTTT
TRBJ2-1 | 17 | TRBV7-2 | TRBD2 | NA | CASSLAFASGVLNEQFF | TGTGCCAGCAGCTTAGCGTTTGCTAGCGGGGTCTTGAATGAGCAGTTCTTC
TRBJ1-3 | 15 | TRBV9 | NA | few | CASSVDGHPGNTIYF | TGTGCCAGCAGCGTAGACGGACACCCTGGAAACACCATATATTTT
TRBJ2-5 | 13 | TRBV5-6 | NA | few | CASSLAWGETQYF | TGTGCCAGCAGCTTGGCCTGGGGAGAGACCCAGTACTTC
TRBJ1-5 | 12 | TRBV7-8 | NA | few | CASSHRDQPQHF | TGTGCCAGCAGCCACAGGGACCAGCCCCAGCATTTT
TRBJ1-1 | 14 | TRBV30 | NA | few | CAWSVSPMNTEAFF | TGTGCCTGGAGTGTCAGCCCCATGAACACTGAAGCTTTCTTT